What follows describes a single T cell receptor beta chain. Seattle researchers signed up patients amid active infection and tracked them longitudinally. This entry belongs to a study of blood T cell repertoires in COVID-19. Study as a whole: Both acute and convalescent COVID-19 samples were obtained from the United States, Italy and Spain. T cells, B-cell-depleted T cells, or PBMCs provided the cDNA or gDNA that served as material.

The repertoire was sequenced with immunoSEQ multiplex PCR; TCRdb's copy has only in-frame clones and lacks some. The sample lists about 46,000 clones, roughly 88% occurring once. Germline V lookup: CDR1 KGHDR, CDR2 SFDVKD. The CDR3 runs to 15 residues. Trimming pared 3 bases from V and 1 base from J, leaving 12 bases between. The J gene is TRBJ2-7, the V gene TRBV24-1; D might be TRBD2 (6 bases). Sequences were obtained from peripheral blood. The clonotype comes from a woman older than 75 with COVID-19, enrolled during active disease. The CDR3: CATSDPAGSSYEQYF. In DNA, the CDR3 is TGTGCCACCAGTGATCCGGCGGGATCTTCCTACGAGCAGTACTTC.